These 7 T cell receptor beta chains share one sample of origin, sequenced in a study of cytomegalovirus exposure and HLA in healthy donors. Sequencing used immunoSEQ multiplex PCR; TCRdb keeps in-frame clones, though not all of them. Of about 160,000 clones listed, 75% to 90% are singletons. Sequencing input: PBMCs. The source is a woman under 30 in good health and CMV-seronegative.

J is TRBJ1-2 and V is TRBV27; no firm D call. The CDR3 is made up of 15 amino acids. The germline V gene encodes CDR1 MNHEY and CDR2 SMNVEV (reference sequence). The V end lost 2 bases, the J end lost 3 bases, and 13 bases lay between the germline ends. The CDR3 coding sequence is TGTGCCAGCAGTTTAGGAGACGCCCGATACTATGGCTACACCTTC. Translated: CASSLGDARYYGYTF.

V usage is TRBV7-2 and J usage is TRBJ1-3; D not resolved. Per the germline V gene, CDR1 is SGHTA and CDR2 is FQGNSA. This CDR3 contains 14 residues. Trimming stripped 1 base from V and 4 bases from J, with 8 bases between. CDR3 in amino acids: CASSLERAGNTIYF. The CDR3 region has the DNA TGTGCCAGCAGCTTAGAGCGGGCCGGAAACACCATATATTTT. Variable domain in full (rest from reference TRBV7-2 and TRBJ1-3): GAGVSQSPSNKVTEKGKDVELRCDPISGHTALYWYRQSLGQGLEFLIYFQGNSAPDKSGLPSDRFSAERTGGSVSTLTIQRTQQEDSAVYLCASSLERAGNTIYFGEGSWLTVV.

The chain uses TRBV9 and TRBJ2-2; TRBD2 is a possible D gene (6 bases). Between the trimmed V and J ends, which lost 2 bases and 4 bases, there was a span of 12 bases. Germline V lookup: CDR1 SGDLS, CDR2 YYNGEE. CDR3 size: 15 residues. The CDR3: CASSVEGGITGELFF. The CDR3, as DNA: TGTGCCAGCAGCGTTGAAGGCGGGATCACCGGGGAGCTGTTTTTT.

V is TRBV7-9 and J is TRBJ2-7, with 11 positions matching TRBD1. The germline V gene encodes CDR1 SEHNR and CDR2 FQNEAQ (reference sequence). The J segment lost 3 bases and the V segment lost 4 bases, leaving 8 bases of the junction unmatched. The CDR3 totals 16 residues. CDR3 DNA sequence: TGTGCCAGCAGCTCCCCGGACAGGGGGCTTATCTACGAGCAGTACTTC. The encoded protein is CASSSPDRGLIYEQYF.

Here the CDR3 DNA reads TGTGCCAGTAGTGTACAGGAACAGCCCCAGCATTTT. Its protein is CASSVQEQPQHF. J is TRBJ1-5 and V is TRBV19, with D tentatively TRBD1 (5 bases). This CDR3 comprises 12 residues. V lost 5 bases and J 7 bases, leaving 9 bases between the germline ends. Looked up from germline, CDR1 is LNHDA and CDR2 is SQIVND (reference sequence).

Details on this clone: The sample holds other DNA sequences that translate to the same CDR3. The chain is built from TRBV6-4 and TRBJ2-3; D is unresolved. V lost 4 bases to trimming and J lost 3 bases, with 14 bases between them. This CDR3 spans 15 amino acids. Looked up from germline, CDR1 is MRHNA and CDR2 is SNTAGT. CDR3 amino acids: CASSAGEGGTDTQYF. DNA of the CDR3: TGTGCCAGCAGTGCAGGTGAAGGTGGAACAGATACGCAGTATTTT.

In its sample, this clone was seen once. V gene TRBV19 combines with J gene TRBJ1-6, with D possibly being TRBD1 (6 bases). The CDR3 runs 16 residues. Trimming shortened V by 3 bases and J by 10 bases, and 19 bases separated the two germline ends. In germline, CDR1 is LNHDA, CDR2 SQIVND (reference sequence). The CDR3: CASSILGRDNGSPLHF. CDR3 in DNA: TGTGCCAGTAGTATTCTCGGTAGGGACAATGGATCACCCCTCCACTTT.